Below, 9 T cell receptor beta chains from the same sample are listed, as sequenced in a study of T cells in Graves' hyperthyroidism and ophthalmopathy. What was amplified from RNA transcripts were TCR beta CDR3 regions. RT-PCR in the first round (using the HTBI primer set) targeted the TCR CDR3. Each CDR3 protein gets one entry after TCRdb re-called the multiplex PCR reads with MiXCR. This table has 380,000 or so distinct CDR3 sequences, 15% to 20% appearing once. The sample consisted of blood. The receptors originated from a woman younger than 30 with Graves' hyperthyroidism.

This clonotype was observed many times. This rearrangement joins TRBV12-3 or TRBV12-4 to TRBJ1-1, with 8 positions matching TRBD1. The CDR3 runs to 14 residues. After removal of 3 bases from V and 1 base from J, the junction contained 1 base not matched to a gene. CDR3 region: CASSFGQGNTEAFF. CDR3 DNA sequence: TGTGCCAGCAGTTTCGGACAGGGGAACACTGAAGCTTTCTTT.

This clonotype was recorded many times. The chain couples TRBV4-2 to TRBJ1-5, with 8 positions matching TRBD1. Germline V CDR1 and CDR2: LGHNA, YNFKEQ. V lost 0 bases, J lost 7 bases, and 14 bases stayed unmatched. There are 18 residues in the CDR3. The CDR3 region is CASSQDGSIQGASQPQHF. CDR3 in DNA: TGTGCCAGCAGCCAAGATGGCTCTATCCAGGGGGCTAGCCAGCCCCAGCATTTT.

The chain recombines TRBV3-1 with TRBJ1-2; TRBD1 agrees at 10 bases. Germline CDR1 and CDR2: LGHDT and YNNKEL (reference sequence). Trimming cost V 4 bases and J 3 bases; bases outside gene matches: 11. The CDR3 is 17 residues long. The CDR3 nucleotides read TGTGCCAGCAGCCCCAAGCTCGGACAGGGGGGTTACTATGGCTACACCTTC. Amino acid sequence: CASSPKLGQGGYYGYTF.

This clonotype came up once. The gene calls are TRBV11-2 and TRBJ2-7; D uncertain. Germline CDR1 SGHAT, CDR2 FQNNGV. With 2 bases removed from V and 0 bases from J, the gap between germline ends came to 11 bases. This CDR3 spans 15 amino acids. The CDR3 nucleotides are TGTGCCAGCAGCTTAAGGAGTTCAAGCTCCTACGAGCAGTACTTC. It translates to CASSLRSSSSYEQYF.

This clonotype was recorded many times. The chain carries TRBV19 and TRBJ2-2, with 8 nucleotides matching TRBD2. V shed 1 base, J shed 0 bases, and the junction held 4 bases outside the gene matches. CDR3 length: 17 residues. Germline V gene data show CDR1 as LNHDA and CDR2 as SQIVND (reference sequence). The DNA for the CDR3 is TGTGCCAGTAGTATAGCTTGGCGGGGGGCGAACACCGGGGAGCTGTTTTTT. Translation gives CASSIAWRGANTGELFF.

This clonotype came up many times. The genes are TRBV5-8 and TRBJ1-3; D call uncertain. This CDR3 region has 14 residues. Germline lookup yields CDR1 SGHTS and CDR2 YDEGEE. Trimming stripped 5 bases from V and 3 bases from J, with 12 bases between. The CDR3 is CASRTSLVGNTIYF. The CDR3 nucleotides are TGTGCCAGCAGGACCTCACTTGTTGGAAACACCATATATTTT.

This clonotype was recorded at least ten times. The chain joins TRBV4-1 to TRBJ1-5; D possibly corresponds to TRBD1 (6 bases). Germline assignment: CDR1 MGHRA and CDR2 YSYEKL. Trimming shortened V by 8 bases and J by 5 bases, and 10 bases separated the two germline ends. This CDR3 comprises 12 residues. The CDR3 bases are TGCGCCAGCGCGTCAGGGGATCAGCCCCAGCATTTT. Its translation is CASASGDQPQHF.

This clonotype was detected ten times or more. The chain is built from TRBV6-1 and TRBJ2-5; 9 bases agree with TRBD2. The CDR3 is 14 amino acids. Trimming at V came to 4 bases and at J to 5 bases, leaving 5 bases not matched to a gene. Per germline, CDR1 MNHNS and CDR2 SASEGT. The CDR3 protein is CASSGGGARETQYF. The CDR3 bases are TGTGCCAGCAGTGGCGGGGGGGCGCGGGAGACCCAGTACTTC.

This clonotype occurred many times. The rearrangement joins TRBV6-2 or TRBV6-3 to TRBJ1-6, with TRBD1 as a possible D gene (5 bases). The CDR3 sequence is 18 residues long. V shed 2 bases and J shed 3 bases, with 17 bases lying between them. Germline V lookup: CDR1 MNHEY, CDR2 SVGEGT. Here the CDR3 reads CASSYPPGGDHYNSPLHF. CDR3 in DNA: TGTGCCAGCAGTTACCCGCCCGGGGGTGACCACTATAATTCACCCCTCCACTTT.